Each of the 18 T cell receptor beta chains below was sequenced from the same sample in a study of T cells in Graves' hyperthyroidism and ophthalmopathy. Regions amplified from RNA transcripts were the TCR beta CDR3 regions. First-round RT-PCR with HTBI primers amplified the TCR CDR3 region. TCRdb ran MiXCR on the multiplex PCR reads and lists one entry per CDR3 protein. Of under 300,000 distinct CDR3 sequences listed, roughly 15% are singletons. Sequenced: blood. Receptors were obtained from a woman aged 50 to 60 with Graves' hyperthyroidism that later progressed to Graves' ophthalmopathy.

The CDR3: CSAREGYRSSYNEQFF. CDR3 nucleotides: TGCAGTGCTAGAGAGGGATACCGAAGCTCCTACAATGAGCAGTTCTTC. This chain uses TRBV20-1 with TRBJ2-1; D uncertain. V was trimmed by 0 bases and J by 0 bases, leaving 12 bases between them. CDR1 and CDR2 from the germline V gene are DFQATT and SNEGSKA (reference sequence). The CDR3 covers 16 residues.

The rearrangement joins TRBV24-1 to TRBJ2-3; weak D call: TRBD2 (5 bases). With 5 bases removed from V and 6 bases from J, the gap between germline ends came to 17 bases. CDR3 length: 15 amino acids. CDR1 and CDR2 (germline): KGHDR, SFDVKD. This CDR3 is CATSGIGGPADTQYF. The CDR3 DNA reads TGTGCCACCAGTGGGATCGGAGGCCCGGCGGATACGCAGTATTTT.

The V gene is TRBV30, the J gene TRBJ1-6; D possibly corresponds to TRBD1 (5 bases). Trimming took 3 bases from V and 9 from J, leaving 12 bases between them. Per the germline V gene, CDR1 is GTSNPN and CDR2 is SVGIG (reference sequence). This CDR3 is 13 amino acids long. Written as DNA, the CDR3 is TGTGCCTGGAGAGGGGCGATAGGTTCACCCCTCCACTTT. Translation gives CAWRGAIGSPLHF.

This clonotype was counted many times. The V gene is TRBV7-9, the J gene TRBJ2-5; 7 bases align to TRBD2. Trimming took 5 bases from V and 0 from J; bases not matched to a gene: 9. Germline CDR1 is SEHNR and CDR2 is FQNEAQ (reference sequence). The CDR3 has 16 amino acids. The CDR3 is CASSPTGGIHQETQYF. The CDR3, as DNA: TGTGCCAGCAGCCCTACGGGGGGAATCCACCAAGAGACCCAGTACTTC.

The chain links TRBV6-5 to TRBJ2-7; D gene unclear. Trimming removed 1 base at V and 4 bases at J, with 8 bases between. The CDR3 runs 13 residues. CDR1 MNHEY and CDR2 SVGAGI come from the germline V gene. CDR3 region: CASSYFGGYEQYF. DNA of the CDR3: TGTGCCAGCAGTTACTTTGGTGGATACGAGCAGTACTTC.

This clonotype appeared many times. The rearrangement links TRBV27 to TRBJ2-3; 9 bases fit TRBD2. The V and J ends lost 7 bases and 7 bases, in that order; junction bases with no gene match: 12. CDR1 MNHEY and CDR2 SMNVEV come from the germline V gene (reference sequence). The length of the CDR3 is 15 residues. Here the CDR3 DNA reads TGTGCCAGCACCGTGCGAGCGGGAGGCTTATATACGCAGTATTTT. Translated: CASTVRAGGLYTQYF.

As to this clonotype: Just one base apart from a much larger clone, this may be a read error. Because the CDR3 is missing its conserved closing phenylalanine or tryptophan, this is likely a read error. CDR3 DNA: TGCAGTGCTAGGCCAGGGGGTCCCTACGAGCAGTACCTC. Translating gives CSARPGGPYEQYL. This chain links TRBV20-1 with TRBJ2-7; 7 positions agree with TRBD1. The germline V gene encodes CDR1 DFQATT and CDR2 SNEGSKA (reference sequence). V shed 3 bases, J shed 2 bases, and the junction held 4 bases outside the gene matches. The CDR3 is 13 amino acids.

This clonotype occurred many times. This chain connects TRBV28 to TRBJ2-3, with D possibly being TRBD2 (7 bases). This CDR3 comprises 17 residues. Germline assignment: CDR1 MDHEN and CDR2 SYDVKM. V shed 5 bases and J shed 4 bases, with 22 bases lying between them. The CDR3 nucleotides are TGTGCCAGCAGTCCGCGACAGGCGGGGGCCGTTGCAGATACGCAGTATTTT. Translated: CASSPRQAGAVADTQYF.

V is TRBV7-2 and J is TRBJ2-1, with 8 nucleotides matching TRBD2. This CDR3 has 15 residues. V shed 5 bases, J shed 7 bases, and the junction held 10 bases outside the gene matches. The germline V gene has CDR1 SGHTA and CDR2 FQGNSA. The DNA of the CDR3 is TGTGCCAGCAGCCAAGATAGGACTAGCTCGAATGAGCAGTTCTTC. Its protein product is CASSQDRTSSNEQFF.

This clonotype was seen at least ten times. The rearrangement joins TRBV20-1 to TRBJ2-1; no reliable D call. Per germline, CDR1 DFQATT and CDR2 SNEGSKA (reference sequence). The CDR3 runs to 14 residues. V was trimmed by 0 bases and J by 4 bases, leaving 10 bases between them. CDR3 nucleotide sequence: TGCAGTGCTAGAGATCTTGTCAGGTACAATGAGCAGTTCTTC. Translation gives CSARDLVRYNEQFF.

This clonotype was detected only a few times. The V call is TRBV5-1, the J call TRBJ1-1, with D unresolved. The CDR3 totals 12 residues. The germline gives CDR1 SGHRS, CDR2 YFSETQ. V dropped 0 bases and J dropped 5 bases, with 5 bases sitting between them. The CDR3 loop is CASSLDSTEAFF. CDR3 DNA: TGCGCCAGCAGCTTGGACAGTACTGAAGCTTTCTTT.

This clonotype appeared many times. The DNA of the CDR3 is TGCGCCAGCGGCGCGGGTACCCTCTACAATGAGCAGTTCTTC. Residues: CASGAGTLYNEQFF. This rearrangement joins TRBV5-1 to TRBJ2-1; the D gene is possibly TRBD2 (5 bases). Per the germline V gene, CDR1 is SGHRS and CDR2 is YFSETQ. Trimming pared 7 bases from V and 3 bases from J, leaving 14 bases between. The CDR3 runs to 14 residues.

This clonotype was seen a few times. V usage is TRBV28 and J usage is TRBJ2-7, with a possible D match to TRBD2 (7 bases). Trimming removed 5 bases from V and 3 bases from J, with 20 bases in between. The CDR3 spans 16 residues. Germline V gene data show CDR1 as MDHEN and CDR2 as SYDVKM. DNA of the CDR3: TGTGCCAGCAGTCCCCCCTTAGGCGGGGGCTACTACGAGCAGTACTTC. This codes for CASSPPLGGGYYEQYF.

This clonotype showed up just a few times. The rearrangement joins TRBV20-1 to TRBJ1-5; 10 bases fit TRBD1. CDR3 size: 15 residues. Looked up from germline, CDR1 is DFQATT and CDR2 is SNEGSKA (reference sequence). V was clipped by 0 bases and J by 4 bases; unmatched bases: 3. The CDR3 here is CSARDPGQGNQPQHF. DNA for the CDR3: TGCAGTGCTAGAGATCCGGGACAGGGGAATCAGCCCCAGCATTTT.

This clonotype was observed many times. This chain joins TRBV20-1 and TRBJ2-2; the D gene is possibly TRBD2 (5 bases). CDR1 DFQATT and CDR2 SNEGSKA come from the germline V gene (reference sequence). Trimming shortened V by 1 base and J by 0 bases, and 12 bases separated the two germline ends. CDR3 length: 16 amino acids. The CDR3 nucleotides are TGCAGTGCTAGAGTCCTGTCTAGCCCGAACACCGGGGAGCTGTTTTTT. Protein product: CSARVLSSPNTGELFF.

This clonotype was recorded a few times. V usage is TRBV20-1 and J usage is TRBJ1-4; a weak D match, TRBD1 (6 bases). In germline, CDR1 is DFQATT, CDR2 SNEGSKA (reference sequence). V was cut by 0 bases and J by 8 bases, with 25 bases left in between. This CDR3 region has 18 residues. In nucleotides, the CDR3 is TGCAGTGCTAGAGACGTATCCCCTGGTGGGGCCCAGGGGGAAAAACTGTTTTTT. Protein product: CSARDVSPGGAQGEKLFF.

This clonotype was detected many times. The J gene is TRBJ2-7, the V gene TRBV5-1; 9 positions agree with TRBD1. This CDR3 has 15 residues. Unmatched junction bases numbered 4, after V lost 0 bases and J lost 3 bases. Looked up from germline, CDR1 is SGHRS and CDR2 is YFSETQ. CDR3 nucleotides: TGCGCCAGCAGCTTGGAGACAGGGGGGTTCTACGAGCAGTACTTC. It is translated as CASSLETGGFYEQYF.

This clonotype was seen more than once but under ten times. The J gene is TRBJ1-5, the V gene TRBV5-6, with a possible D match to TRBD1 (5 bases). Germline V gene lookup returns CDR1 SGHDT and CDR2 YYEEEE. V lost 4 bases, J lost 5 bases, and 13 bases lay in between. CDR3 length equals 14 residues. The CDR3 nucleotides are TGTGCCAGCAGCAGTGGAGGAGGGGATCAGCCCCAGCATTTT. Translated: CASSSGGGDQPQHF.